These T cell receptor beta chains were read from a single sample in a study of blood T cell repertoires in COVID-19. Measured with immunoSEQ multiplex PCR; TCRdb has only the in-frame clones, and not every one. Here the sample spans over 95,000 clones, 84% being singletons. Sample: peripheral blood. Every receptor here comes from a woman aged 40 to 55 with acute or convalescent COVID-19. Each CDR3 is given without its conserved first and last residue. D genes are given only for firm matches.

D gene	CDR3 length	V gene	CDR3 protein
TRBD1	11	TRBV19	ASSRQGLTEAF
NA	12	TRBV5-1	ASRSGGGRETQY
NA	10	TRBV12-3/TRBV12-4	ASSFQLTEAF
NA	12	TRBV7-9	ASSGWTGFEKLF
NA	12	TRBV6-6	ASTPDKGGSPLH
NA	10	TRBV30	AWSVSGVGAF
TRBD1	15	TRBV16	ASSRKAQGALGDTQY
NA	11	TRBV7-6	ASSLQGNTEAF
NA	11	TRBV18	ASSEVENQPQH
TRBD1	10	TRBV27	ASSSTGVVQY
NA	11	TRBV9	ASSVETENIQY
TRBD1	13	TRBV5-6	ASSRGGGGNQPQH
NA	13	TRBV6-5	ASRPPGLMLAELF
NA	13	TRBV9	ASSVEYSTGNIQY